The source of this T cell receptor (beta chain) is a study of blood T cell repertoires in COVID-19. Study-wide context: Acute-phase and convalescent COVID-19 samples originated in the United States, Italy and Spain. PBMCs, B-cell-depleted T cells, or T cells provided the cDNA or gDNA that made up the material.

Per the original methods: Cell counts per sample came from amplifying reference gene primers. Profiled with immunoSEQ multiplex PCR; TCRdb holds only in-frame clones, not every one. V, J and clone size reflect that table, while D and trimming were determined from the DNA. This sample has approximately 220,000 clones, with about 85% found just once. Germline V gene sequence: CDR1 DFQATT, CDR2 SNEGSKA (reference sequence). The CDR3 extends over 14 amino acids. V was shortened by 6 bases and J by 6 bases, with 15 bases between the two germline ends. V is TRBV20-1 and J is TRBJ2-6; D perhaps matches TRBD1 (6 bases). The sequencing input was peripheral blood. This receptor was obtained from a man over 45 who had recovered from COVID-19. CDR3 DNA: TGCAGTGCCAGTACAGGGTCGAAGGCCAACGTCCTGACTTTC. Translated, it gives CSASTGSKANVLTF.